These 9 T cell receptor beta chains came from one sample sequenced in a study of control samples from healthy donors and cancer patients. Using immunoSEQ multiplex PCR, the repertoire was profiled, and TCRdb retains in-frame clones only, with some absent. The profile shows 350,000 to 450,000 clones, over 75% of them singletons. Sequenced input: PBMCs. These TCRs come from a man aged 35 to 55 with head and neck cancer.

This clone was counted a single time. The chain is built from TRBV10-3 and TRBJ2-7; D might be TRBD2 (5 bases). CDR3 length equals 16 residues. Trimming shortened V by 0 bases and J by 6 bases, and 18 bases separated the two germline ends. Per the germline V gene, CDR1 is ENHRY and CDR2 is SYGVKD. The CDR3: CAISESTGGGLREQYF. In DNA, the CDR3 is TGTGCCATCAGTGAGTCGACCGGAGGTGGGCTCCGCGAGCAGTACTTC.

The count of this clone is one. The chain employs TRBV10-2 and TRBJ1-6; TRBD1 matches at 11 bases. With V trimmed by 6 bases and J by 3 bases, 10 bases remained unmatched. CDR1 is WSHSY, CDR2 SAAADI, per germline. The CDR3 is 18 amino acids. CDR3 amino acids: CASRVDRGLRLYNSPLHF. The CDR3 DNA reads TGCGCCAGCAGGGTGGACAGGGGGCTTCGCCTCTATAATTCACCCCTCCACTTT.

J is TRBJ1-2 and V is TRBV7-9, with unresolved D. V dropped 1 base and J dropped 6 bases, with 21 bases sitting between them. This CDR3 spans 17 amino acids. Germline CDR1 reads SEHNR; CDR2 reads FQNEAQ (reference sequence). The CDR3 region is CASSLVLGVHSDNGYTF. DNA for the CDR3: TGTGCCAGCAGCTTAGTTTTGGGTGTCCATTCCGACAATGGCTACACCTTC.

V and J are TRBV20-1 and TRBJ1-1, with a weak D call TRBD1 (5 bases). Trimming took off 3 bases at V and 7 bases at J, with 12 bases between the two ends. Germline lookup yields CDR1 DFQATT and CDR2 SNEGSKA (reference sequence). There are 12 residues in the CDR3. CDR3 loop: CSASPDSREAFF. The CDR3 DNA follows: TGCAGTGCTAGTCCCGACAGTCGTGAAGCTTTCTTT.

Concerning this clone: One end of the junction does not line up with germline, which may come from a read error. The chain links TRBV6-2 or TRBV6-3 to TRBJ2-5; perhaps D is TRBD1 or TRBD2 (5 bases each). The germline V gene has CDR1 MNHEY and CDR2 SVGEGT. The CDR3 contains 13 residues. The CDR3 loop is CASSYEGRMTQYF. Here the CDR3 DNA reads TGTGCCAGTAGTTACGAGGGGAGAATGACCCAGTACTTC.

The chain links TRBV12-5 to TRBJ1-2; D is possibly TRBD1 (5 bases). Germline CDR1 and CDR2: LGHNT and FRNRAP. Trimming removed 8 bases from V and 8 bases from J, with 15 bases in between. CDR3 size: 12 residues. The CDR3 region is CASSTWTYGYTF. CDR3 sequence (DNA): TGTGCTAGTAGCACATGGACATACGGCTACACCTTC.

The rearrangement links TRBV10-3 to TRBJ1-2, with D possibly matching TRBD1 (6 bases). The CDR3 loop spans 13 amino acids. The ends were cut back, 3 bases at V and 3 bases at J, with 8 bases in the middle. Germline V gene lookup returns CDR1 ENHRY and CDR2 SYGVKD. CDR3 sequence: CAISEGGDYGYTF. Here the CDR3 DNA reads TGTGCCATCAGTGAAGGGGGGGACTATGGCTACACCTTC.

The chain links TRBV30 to TRBJ1-5; D gene unclear. The germline gives CDR1 GTSNPN, CDR2 SVGIG (reference sequence). The CDR3 has 12 amino acids. Trimming removed 0 bases at V and 4 bases at J, with 4 bases between. The CDR3 here is CAWSVPNQPQHF. The CDR3 bases are TGTGCCTGGAGTGTCCCGAATCAGCCCCAGCATTTT.

This clone was counted a few times. Other DNA sequences within the sample encode an identical CDR3. The rearrangement uses TRBV18 and TRBJ1-1; TRBD1 matches 8 bases. Germline CDR1 reads KGHSH; CDR2 reads LQKENI. The V and J ends lost 6 bases and 8 bases, in that order; junction bases with no gene match: 8. The CDR3 extends over 13 amino acids. The CDR3 DNA is TGTGCCAGCTCGCCTGGACAGGGTGCCGAAGCTTTCTTT. It is translated as CASSPGQGAEAFF. The variable domain in full, completed from reference TRBV18 and TRBJ1-1, reads NAGVMQNPRHLVRRRGQEARLRCSPMKGHSHVYWYRQLPEEGLKFMVYLQKENIIDESGMPKERFSAEFPKEGPSILRIQQVVRGDSAAYFCASSPGQGAEAFFGQGTRLTVV.